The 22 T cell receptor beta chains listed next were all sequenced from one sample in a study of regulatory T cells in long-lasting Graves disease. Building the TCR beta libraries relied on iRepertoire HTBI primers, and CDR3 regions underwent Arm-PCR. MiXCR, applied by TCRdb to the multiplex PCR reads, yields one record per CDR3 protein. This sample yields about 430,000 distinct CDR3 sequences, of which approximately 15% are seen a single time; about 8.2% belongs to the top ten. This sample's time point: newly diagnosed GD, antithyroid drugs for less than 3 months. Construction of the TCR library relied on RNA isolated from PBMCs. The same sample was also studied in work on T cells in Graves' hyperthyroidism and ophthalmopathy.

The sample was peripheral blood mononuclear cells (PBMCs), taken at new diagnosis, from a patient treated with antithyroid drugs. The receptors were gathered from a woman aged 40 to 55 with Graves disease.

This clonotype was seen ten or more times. The CDR3 sequence is CASSRLAGTYEQYF. DNA for the CDR3: TGCGCCAGCAGCCGACTAGCGGGAACGTACGAGCAGTACTTC. The chain is built from TRBV5-1 and TRBJ2-7, with 11 positions matching TRBD2. The CDR3 runs to 14 residues. Germline CDR1 is SGHRS and CDR2 is YFSETQ. The V and J ends lost 4 bases and 4 bases, in that order; junction bases with no gene match: 4.

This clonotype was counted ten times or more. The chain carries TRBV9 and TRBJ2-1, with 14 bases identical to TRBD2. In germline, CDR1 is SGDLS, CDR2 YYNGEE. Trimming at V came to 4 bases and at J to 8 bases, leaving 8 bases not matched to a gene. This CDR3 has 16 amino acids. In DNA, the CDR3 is TGTGCCAGCAGCAGAGCGACTAGCGGGAGGGTCTATGAGCAGTTCTTC. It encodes CASSRATSGRVYEQFF. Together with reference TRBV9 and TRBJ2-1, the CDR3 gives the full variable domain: DSGVTQTPKHLITATGQRVTLRCSPRSGDLSVYWYQQSLDQGLQFLIQYYNGEERAKGNILERFSAQQFPDLHSELNLSSLELGDSALYFCASSRATSGRVYEQFFGPGTRLTVL.

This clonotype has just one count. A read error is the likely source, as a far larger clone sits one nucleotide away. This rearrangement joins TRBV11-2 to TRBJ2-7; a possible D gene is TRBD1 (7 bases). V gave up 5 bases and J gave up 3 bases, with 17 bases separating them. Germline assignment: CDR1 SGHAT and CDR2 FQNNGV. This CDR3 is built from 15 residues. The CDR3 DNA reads TGTGCCAGCAGCCCACGGAGGAGGGGGCTCTACGAGCAGTACTTC. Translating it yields CASSPRRRGLYEQYF. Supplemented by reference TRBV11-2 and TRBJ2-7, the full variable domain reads EAGVAQSPRYKIIEKRQSVAFWCNPISGHATLYWYQQILGQGPKLLIQFQNNGVVDDSQLPKDRFSAERLKGVDSTLKIQPAKLEDSAVYLCASSPRRRGLYEQYFGPGTRLTVT.

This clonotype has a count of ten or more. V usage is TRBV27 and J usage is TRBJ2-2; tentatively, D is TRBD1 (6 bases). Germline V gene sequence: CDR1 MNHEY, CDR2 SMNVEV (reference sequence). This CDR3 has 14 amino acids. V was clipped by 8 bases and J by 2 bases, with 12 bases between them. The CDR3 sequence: CASGRTANTGELFF. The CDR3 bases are TGTGCCAGCGGACGGACAGCCAACACCGGGGAGCTGTTTTTT.

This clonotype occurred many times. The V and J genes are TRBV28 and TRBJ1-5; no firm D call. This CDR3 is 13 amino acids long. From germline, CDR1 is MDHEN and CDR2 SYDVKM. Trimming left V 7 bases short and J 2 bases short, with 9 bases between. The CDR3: CASIGQGNQPQHF. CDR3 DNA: TGTGCCAGCATCGGGCAGGGCAATCAGCCCCAGCATTTT. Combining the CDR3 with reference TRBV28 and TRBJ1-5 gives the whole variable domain DVKVTQSSRYLVKRTGEKVFLECVQDMDHENMFWYRQDPGLGLRLIYFSYDVKMKEKGDIPEGYSVSREKKERFSLILESASTNQTSMYLCASIGQGNQPQHFGDGTRLSIL.

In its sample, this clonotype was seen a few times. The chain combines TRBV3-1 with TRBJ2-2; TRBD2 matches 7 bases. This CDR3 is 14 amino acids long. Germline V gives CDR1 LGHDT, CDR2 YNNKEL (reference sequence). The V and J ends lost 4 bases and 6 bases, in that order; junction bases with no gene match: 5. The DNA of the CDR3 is TGTGCCAGCAGCCCCCTTCTAGCGGCCGGGGAGCTGTTTTTT. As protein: CASSPLLAAGELFF. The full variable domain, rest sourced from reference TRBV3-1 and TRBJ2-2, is DTAVSQTPKYLVTQMGNDKSIKCEQNLGHDTMYWYKQDSKKFLKIMFSYNNKELIINETVPNRFSPKSPDKAHLNLHINSLELGDSAVYFCASSPLLAAGELFFGEGSRLTVL.

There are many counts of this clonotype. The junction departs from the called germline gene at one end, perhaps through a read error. CDR3 protein: CASSLVAGGRTDTQYF. Written as DNA, the CDR3 is TGCGCCAGCAGCTTGGTAGCGGGAGGGCGAACAGATACGCAGTATTTT. The chain has TRBV11-3 and TRBJ2-3; TRBD2 matches at 11 bases. CDR1 is SGHNT and CDR2 is YENEEA in the germline V gene. The CDR3 has 16 residues.

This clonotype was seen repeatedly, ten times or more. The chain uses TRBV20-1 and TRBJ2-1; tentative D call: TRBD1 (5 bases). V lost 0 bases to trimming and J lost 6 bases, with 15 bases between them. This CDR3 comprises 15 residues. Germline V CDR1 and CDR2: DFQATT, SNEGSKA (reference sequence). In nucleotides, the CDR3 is TGCAGTGCTAGAGACCCGGGCCTAGGGGCCAATGAGCAGTTCTTC. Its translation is CSARDPGLGANEQFF.

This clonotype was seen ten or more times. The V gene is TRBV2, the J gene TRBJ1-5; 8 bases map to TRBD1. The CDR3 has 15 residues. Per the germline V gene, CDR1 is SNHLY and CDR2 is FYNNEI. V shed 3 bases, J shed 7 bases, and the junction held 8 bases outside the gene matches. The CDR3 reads CASSDTGGKGQPQHF. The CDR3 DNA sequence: TGTGCCAGCAGTGATACAGGGGGGAAGGGGCAGCCCCAGCATTTT.

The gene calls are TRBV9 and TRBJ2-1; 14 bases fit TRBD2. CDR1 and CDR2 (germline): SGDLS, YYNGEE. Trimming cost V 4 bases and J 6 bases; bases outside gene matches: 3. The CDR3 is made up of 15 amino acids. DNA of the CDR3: TGTGCCAGCAGCATGGGACTAGCGGGAGCCAATGAGCAGTTCTTC. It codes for CASSMGLAGANEQFF.

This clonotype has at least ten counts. The CDR3 loop reads CSASGGYTSSYNEQFF. DNA of the CDR3: TGCAGTGCCTCAGGGGGGTATACATCCTCCTACAATGAGCAGTTCTTC. This sequence joins TRBV20-1 and TRBJ2-1; a weak D match, TRBD1 (7 bases). Looked up from germline, CDR1 is DFQATT and CDR2 is SNEGSKA (reference sequence). The CDR3 length is 16 residues. Trimming pared 6 bases from V and 0 bases from J, leaving 18 bases between.

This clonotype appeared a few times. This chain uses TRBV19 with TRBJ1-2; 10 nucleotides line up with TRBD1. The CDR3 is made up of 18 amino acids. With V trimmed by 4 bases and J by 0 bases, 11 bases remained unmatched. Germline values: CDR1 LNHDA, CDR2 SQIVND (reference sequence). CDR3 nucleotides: TGTGCCAGTAGTACGAGATGGGACAGGGGCATTACTAACTATGGCTACACCTTC. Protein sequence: CASSTRWDRGITNYGYTF.

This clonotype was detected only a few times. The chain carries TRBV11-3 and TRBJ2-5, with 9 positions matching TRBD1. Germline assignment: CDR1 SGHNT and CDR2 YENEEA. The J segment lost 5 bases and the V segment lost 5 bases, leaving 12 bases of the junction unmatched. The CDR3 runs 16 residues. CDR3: CASSPRPGTGLETQYF. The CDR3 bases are TGTGCCAGCAGCCCACGTCCCGGGACAGGGCTGGAGACCCAGTACTTC.

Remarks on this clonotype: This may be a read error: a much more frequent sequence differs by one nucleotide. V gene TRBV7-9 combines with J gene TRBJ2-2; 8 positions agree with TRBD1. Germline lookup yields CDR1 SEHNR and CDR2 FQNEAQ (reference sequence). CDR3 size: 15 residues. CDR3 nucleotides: TGTACCAGCAGCTGGACAGGGATCAACACCGGGGAGCTGTTTTTT. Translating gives CTSSWTGINTGELFF.

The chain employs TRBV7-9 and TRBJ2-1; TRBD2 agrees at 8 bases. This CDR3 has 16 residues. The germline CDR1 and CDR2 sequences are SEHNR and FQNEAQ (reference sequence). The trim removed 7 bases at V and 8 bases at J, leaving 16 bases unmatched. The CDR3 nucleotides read TGTGCCAGCAAGCCCCGGGAGGGCCGTGGAGTCCATGAGCAGTTCTTC. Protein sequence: CASKPREGRGVHEQFF.

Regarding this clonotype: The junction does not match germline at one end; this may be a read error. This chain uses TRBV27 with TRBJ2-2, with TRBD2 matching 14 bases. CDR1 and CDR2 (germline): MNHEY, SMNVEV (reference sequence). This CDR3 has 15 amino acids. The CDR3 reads CASTGTSGSAGELSF. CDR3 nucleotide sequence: TGTGCCAGCACCGGGACTAGCGGGAGTGCCGGGGAGCTGTCTTTT.

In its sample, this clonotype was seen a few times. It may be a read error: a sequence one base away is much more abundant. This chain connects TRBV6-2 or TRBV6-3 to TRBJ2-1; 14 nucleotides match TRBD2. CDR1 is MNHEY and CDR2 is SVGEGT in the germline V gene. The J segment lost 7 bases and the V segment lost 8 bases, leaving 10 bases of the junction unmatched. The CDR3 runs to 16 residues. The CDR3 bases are TGTGCCAGCGGAAGACTAGCGGGAGGGCCTAGGAATGAGCAGTTCTTC. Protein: CASGRLAGGPRNEQFF.

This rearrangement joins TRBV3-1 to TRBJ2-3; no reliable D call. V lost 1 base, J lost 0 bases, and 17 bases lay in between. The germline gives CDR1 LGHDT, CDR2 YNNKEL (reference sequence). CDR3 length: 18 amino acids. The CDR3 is CASSQGAVRLSSTDTQYF. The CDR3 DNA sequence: TGTGCCAGCAGCCAAGGAGCAGTTCGCCTTTCTAGCACAGATACGCAGTATTTT.

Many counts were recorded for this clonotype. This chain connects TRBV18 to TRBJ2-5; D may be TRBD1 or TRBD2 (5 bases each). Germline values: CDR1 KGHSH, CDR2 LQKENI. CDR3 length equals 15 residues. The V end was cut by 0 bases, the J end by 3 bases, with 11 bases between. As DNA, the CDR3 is TGTGCCAGCTCACCACCGGTCGGGACGAAAGAGACCCAGTACTTC. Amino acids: CASSPPVGTKETQYF.

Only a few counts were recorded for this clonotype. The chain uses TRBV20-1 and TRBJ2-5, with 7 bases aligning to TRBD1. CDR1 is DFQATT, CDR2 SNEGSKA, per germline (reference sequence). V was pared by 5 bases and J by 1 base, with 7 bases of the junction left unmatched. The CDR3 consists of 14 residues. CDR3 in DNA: TGCAGTGCTCAAGAGAGGGGGCCCCAAGAGACCCAGTACTTC. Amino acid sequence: CSAQERGPQETQYF.

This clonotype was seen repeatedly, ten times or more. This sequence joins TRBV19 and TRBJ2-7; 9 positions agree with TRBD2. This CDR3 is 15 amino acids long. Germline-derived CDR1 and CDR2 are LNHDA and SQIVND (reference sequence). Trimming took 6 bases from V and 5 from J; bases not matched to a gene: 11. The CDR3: CASRLTASGDHEQYF. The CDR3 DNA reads TGTGCCAGTAGGTTGACGGCTAGCGGGGACCACGAGCAGTACTTC. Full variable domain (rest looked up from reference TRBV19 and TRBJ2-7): DGGITQSPKYLFRKEGQNVTLSCEQNLNHDAMYWYRQDPGQGLRLIYYSQIVNDFQKGDIAEGYSVSREKKESFPLTVTSAQKNPTAFYLCASRLTASGDHEQYFGPGTRLTVT.

The CDR3 protein is CASSPSGRAFSDYEQYF. CDR3 DNA sequence: TGTGCCAGTAGTCCTAGCGGGAGGGCCTTTAGTGACTACGAGCAGTACTTC. V and J are TRBV19 and TRBJ2-7; 12 nucleotides agree with TRBD2. This CDR3 spans 17 amino acids. Germline V gene sequence: CDR1 LNHDA, CDR2 SQIVND (reference sequence). V shed 5 bases and J 3 bases; nucleotides not matched to a gene: 11.